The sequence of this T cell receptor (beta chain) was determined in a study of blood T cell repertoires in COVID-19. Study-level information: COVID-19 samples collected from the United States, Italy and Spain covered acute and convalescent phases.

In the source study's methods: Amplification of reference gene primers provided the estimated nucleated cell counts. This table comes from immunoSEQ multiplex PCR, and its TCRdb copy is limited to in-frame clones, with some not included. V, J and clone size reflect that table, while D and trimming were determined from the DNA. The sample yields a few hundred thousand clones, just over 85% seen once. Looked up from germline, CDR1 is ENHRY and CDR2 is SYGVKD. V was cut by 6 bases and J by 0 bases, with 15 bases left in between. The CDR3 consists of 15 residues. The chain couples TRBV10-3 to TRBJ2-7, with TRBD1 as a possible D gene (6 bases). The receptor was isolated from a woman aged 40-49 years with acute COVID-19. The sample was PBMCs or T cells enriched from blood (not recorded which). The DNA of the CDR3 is TGTGCCATCAGCGGACAGTCAGCAAGCTCCTACGAGCAGTACTTC. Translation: CAISGQSASSYEQYF.